This T cell receptor (beta chain) derives from a study of blood T cell repertoires in COVID-19. The CDR3 extends over 14 amino acids. Germline values: CDR1 LGHDT, CDR2 YNNKEL (reference sequence). With V trimmed by 3 bases and J by 2 bases, 3 bases remained unmatched. The repertoire was sequenced with immunoSEQ multiplex PCR; TCRdb's copy has only in-frame clones and lacks some. Here the sample spans fewer than 500,000 clones, 80% to 90% being singletons. Those enrolled in Seattle joined during active infection and were followed longitudinally afterward. This chain joins TRBV3-1 (or the pseudogene TRBV3-2) and TRBJ1-2, with 7 bases lining up with TRBD1. The TCR comes from a man aged 18 to 35 with COVID-19, enrolled during active disease. The sequencing input was peripheral blood. The CDR3 spells CASSHLTGNYGYTF. Here the CDR3 DNA reads TGTGCCAGCAGCCACCTGACAGGGAACTATGGCTACACCTTC.